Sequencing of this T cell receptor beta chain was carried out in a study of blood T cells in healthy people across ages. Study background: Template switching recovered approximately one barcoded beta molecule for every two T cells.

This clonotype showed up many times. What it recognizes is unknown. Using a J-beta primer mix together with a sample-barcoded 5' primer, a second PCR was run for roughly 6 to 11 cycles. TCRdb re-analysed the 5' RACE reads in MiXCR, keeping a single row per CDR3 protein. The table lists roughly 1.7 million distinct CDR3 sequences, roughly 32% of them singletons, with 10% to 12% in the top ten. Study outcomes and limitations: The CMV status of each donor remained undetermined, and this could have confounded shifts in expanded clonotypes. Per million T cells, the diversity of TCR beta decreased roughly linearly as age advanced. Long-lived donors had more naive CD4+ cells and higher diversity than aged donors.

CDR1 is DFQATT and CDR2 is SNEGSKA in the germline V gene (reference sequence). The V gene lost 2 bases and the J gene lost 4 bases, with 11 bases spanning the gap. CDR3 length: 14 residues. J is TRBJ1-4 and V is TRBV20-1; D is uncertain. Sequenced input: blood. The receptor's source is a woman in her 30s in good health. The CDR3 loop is CSARPWALNEKLFF. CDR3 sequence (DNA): TGCAGTGCTAGACCGTGGGCTCTTAATGAAAAACTGTTTTTT.